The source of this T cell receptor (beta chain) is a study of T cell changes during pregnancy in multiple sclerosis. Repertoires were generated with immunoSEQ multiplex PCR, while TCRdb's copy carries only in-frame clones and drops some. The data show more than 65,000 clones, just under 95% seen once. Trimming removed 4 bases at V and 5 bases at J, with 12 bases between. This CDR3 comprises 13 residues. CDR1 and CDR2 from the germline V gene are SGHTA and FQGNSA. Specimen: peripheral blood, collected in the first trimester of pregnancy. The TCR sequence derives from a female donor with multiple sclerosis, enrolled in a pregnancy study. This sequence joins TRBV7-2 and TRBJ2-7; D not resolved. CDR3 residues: CASSYAEPNEQYF. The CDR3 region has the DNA TGTGCCAGCAGCTACGCTGAGCCCAACGAGCAGTACTTC.